Sequencing of this TCR beta chain was carried out in a study of blood T cell repertoires in COVID-19. Germline CDR1 SNHLY, CDR2 FYNNEI. The CDR3 runs 14 residues. V dropped 5 bases and J dropped 4; count of bases not matched to a gene: 6. This clone appeared once. The table came from immunoSEQ multiplex PCR; TCRdb's copy has only in-frame clones and leaves some out. Seen here are about 120,000 clones, roughly nine tenths observed once, and the top ten hold under 4.5%. The sequencing sample was made of peripheral blood. This clonotype was obtained from a man aged 45-65 years with active COVID-19. The chain carries TRBV2 and TRBJ1-1; TRBD1 agrees at 8 bases. The CDR3: CASSSGQGSTEAFF. In nucleotides, the CDR3 is TGTGCCAGCAGTTCTGGACAGGGTAGCACTGAAGCTTTCTTT.